This entry describes one T cell receptor beta chain. The germline V gene encodes CDR1 LGHDT and CDR2 YNNKEL (reference sequence). This CDR3 has 15 residues. With 5 bases clipped from V and 8 bases from J, the junction kept 6 bases outside the gene matches. The data stem from a study of blood T cell repertoires in COVID-19. Study-level information: Sites in the United States, Italy and Spain provided acute and convalescent COVID-19 samples.

Original processing notes: By means of reference gene primer amplification, nucleated cell counts were estimated. Produced via immunoSEQ multiplex PCR; TCRdb's table is partial and in-frame only. Clonal size and the V and J genes are those of that table, whereas D and trimming came from the DNA. The table includes under 100,000 clones, around 83% detected once. The source is an older woman with acute or convalescent COVID-19. V usage is TRBV3-1 (or the pseudogene TRBV3-2) and J usage is TRBJ1-4; 12 bases fit TRBD1. The sequencing input was peripheral blood. CDR3 residues: CASSWGQGAREKLFF. CDR3 nucleotides: TGTGCCAGCAGCTGGGGACAGGGGGCAAGGGAAAAACTGTTTTTT.